This T cell receptor beta chain was sequenced during a study of T cells in narcolepsy. About this clone: The antigen remains unidentified.

Whole-study results and caveats: Comparing one patient's CSF and blood CD4+ clonotypes highlighted HCRT- and TRIB2-specific autoreactive clonotypes.

Germline values: CDR1 MNHEY, CDR2 SVGAGI. V was pared by 6 bases and J by 4 bases, with 6 bases between. CDR3 length equals 11 residues. Profiling relied on immunoSEQ multiplex PCR, and the TCRdb table lists in-frame clones only, not all of them. The sample consists of 17,000 or so clones, approximately 77% of them appearing once. This TCR was recovered from a human donor with narcolepsy. Sequencing was performed on CD45RA- memory CD8+ T cells from PBMCs. The chain combines TRBV6-5 with TRBJ1-2; possible D gene TRBD1, 6 bases. The CDR3 here is CASRQGYGYTF. The CDR3 bases are TGTGCCAGCAGACAGGGCTATGGCTACACCTTC.